These 17 T cell receptor beta chains were all obtained from the same sample, sequenced in a study of cytomegalovirus exposure and HLA in healthy donors (dated by TCRdb to the late 2010s). To prepare the library, the immunoSEQ multiplex PCR assay was applied. For the multiplex PCR, a mixture combining 60 forward primers for TCR Vbeta segments and 13 reverse primers for TCR Jbeta segments was used. As stored in TCRdb, this immuneACCESS dataset retains in-frame rearrangements with V and J assigned. A fraction of the clones does not appear; measured against another copy, unresolved V genes explain less than half of the discrepancy, and the remainder lacks a known reason. This sample holds some 150,000 clones; 60% to 85% were observed only once. Over 1.3% of the sample lies in the top ten. The sequenced material came from PBMCs. The receptors stem from a woman in her thirties or forties in good health and CMV-seronegative.

This rearrangement joins TRBV29-1 to TRBJ2-1; D gene ambiguous. The CDR3 contains 11 residues. The V and J ends lost 4 bases and 5 bases respectively, with 6 bases between them. The germline gives CDR1 SQVTM, CDR2 ANQGSEA. The CDR3 sequence: CSVVGHNEQFF. Written as DNA, the CDR3 is TGCAGCGTTGTGGGCCACAATGAGCAGTTCTTC.

The V call is TRBV19, the J call TRBJ1-1, with D possibly matching TRBD1 (6 bases). Per the germline V gene, CDR1 is LNHDA and CDR2 is SQIVND (reference sequence). This CDR3 is 16 amino acids long. V gave up 4 bases and J gave up 1 base, with 16 bases separating them. The CDR3 region is CASSRGWQGRNTEAFF. Here the CDR3 DNA reads TGTGCCAGTAGTAGGGGTTGGCAGGGGAGGAACACTGAAGCTTTCTTT.

The CDR3 loop is CASKRGTNEKLFF. DNA for the CDR3: TGTGCCAGTAAAAGGGGAACTAATGAAAAACTGTTTTTT. The V and J genes are TRBV19 and TRBJ1-4; maybe TRBD1 (5 bases). V shed 7 bases and J shed 1 base, with 7 bases lying between them. Germline V lookup: CDR1 LNHDA, CDR2 SQIVND (reference sequence). The CDR3 loop spans 13 amino acids.

The CDR3 DNA reads as TGCAGCGTTGAAGATCCGGGGGATGGGCTAGCCGGTACCGGATCCTACAATGAGCAGTTCTTC. As protein: CSVEDPGDGLAGTGSYNEQFF. The chain links TRBV29-1 to TRBJ2-1; TRBD2 is a possible D gene (6 bases). Germline CDR1 and CDR2: SQVTM and ANQGSEA. There are 21 residues in the CDR3. V was shortened by 0 bases and J by 1 base, with 28 bases between the two germline ends.

The chain is built from TRBV6-1 and TRBJ1-1; 8 nucleotides agree with TRBD1. V was pared by 3 bases and J by 5 bases, with 8 bases of the junction left unmatched. The CDR3 sequence is 15 residues long. In germline, CDR1 is MNHNS, CDR2 SASEGT. The CDR3 DNA is TGTGCCAGCAGTGACCCAGGGGGCGCGTGGACTGAAGCTTTCTTT. Translation: CASSDPGGAWTEAFF.

This chain uses TRBV2 with TRBJ1-2, with TRBD1 identical over 11 bases. The CDR3 has 14 amino acids. Germline V gene sequence: CDR1 SNHLY, CDR2 FYNNEI. Trimming removed 8 bases from V and 4 bases from J; junction bases left unmatched: 6. CDR3 DNA: TGTGCCAGCTGGGACAGGGGGAGAGCCTATGGCTACACCTTC. Translating gives CASWDRGRAYGYTF.

The genes are TRBV10-3 and TRBJ2-6; possible D gene TRBD1, 6 bases. The CDR3 is made up of 15 amino acids. V lost 9 bases and J lost 4, with 16 bases in between. CDR1 ENHRY and CDR2 SYGVKD come from the germline V gene. In nucleotides, the CDR3 is TGTGCCATGGCAGGGGAAGCTACAGGGGCCAACGTCCTGACTTTC. Translating gives CAMAGEATGANVLTF.

The V and J genes are TRBV19 and TRBJ1-2, with D possibly TRBD1 on 5 matching bases. Germline V lookup: CDR1 LNHDA, CDR2 SQIVND (reference sequence). V lost 7 bases, J lost 4 bases, and 19 bases lay in between. This CDR3 region has 15 residues. DNA of the CDR3: TGTGCCAGTACCCGGGGGGTCCTCGATGGCTATGGCTACACCTTC. As protein: CASTRGVLDGYGYTF.

J is TRBJ1-6 and V is TRBV7-9, with D uncertain. The germline CDR1 and CDR2 sequences are SEHNR and FQNEAQ (reference sequence). Trimming pared 1 base from V and 11 bases from J, leaving 12 bases between. The CDR3 is 14 amino acids. The DNA for the CDR3 is TGTGCCAGCAGCTTAGAGACGGAGACTGCACCCCTCCACTTT. Its protein product is CASSLETETAPLHF.

The J gene is TRBJ1-1, the V gene TRBV9, with 9 bases that match TRBD1. Germline V gives CDR1 SGDLS, CDR2 YYNGEE. J gave up 1 base and V 4 bases, and 8 bases lay outside the gene matches. The length of the CDR3 is 16 residues. As DNA, the CDR3 is TGTGCCAGCAGCACTCACCCGGGACAGGGGAACACTGAAGCTTTCTTT. As protein: CASSTHPGQGNTEAFF.

The chain recombines TRBV6-1 with TRBJ1-2, with D perhaps matching TRBD1 (5 bases). Germline V gene sequence: CDR1 MNHNS, CDR2 SASEGT. The ends were cut back, 5 bases at V and 3 bases at J, with 13 bases in the middle. This CDR3 comprises 14 residues. CDR3 DNA sequence: TGTGCCAGCAGTTCGGGGGTTGTTTACTATGGCTACACCTTC. It encodes CASSSGVVYYGYTF.

The chain has TRBV29-1 and TRBJ1-2, with D unresolved. This CDR3 spans 13 amino acids. Trimming took off 0 bases at V and 0 bases at J, with 5 bases between the two ends. From germline, CDR1 is SQVTM and CDR2 ANQGSEA. In DNA form, the CDR3 reads TGCAGCGTTGAAGAACAGACTAACTATGGCTACACCTTC. Translation gives CSVEEQTNYGYTF.

The CDR3 here is CASSPGQGLPLHF. In nucleotides, the CDR3 is TGTGCCAGCAGCCCAGGACAGGGATTGCCCCTCCACTTT. The J gene is TRBJ1-6, the V gene TRBV7-3, with 8 bases aligning to TRBD1. Germline assignment: CDR1 SGHTA and CDR2 FQGTGA. The CDR3 extends over 13 amino acids. Trimming cost V 5 bases and J 13 bases; bases outside gene matches: 7.

CDR3 loop: CAGSGARGTEAFF. CDR3 coding DNA: TGTGCCGGGTCAGGGGCGAGAGGAACTGAAGCTTTCTTT. V gene TRBV10-3 combines with J gene TRBJ1-1; D might be TRBD1 (6 bases). Trimming stripped 11 bases from V and 5 bases from J, with 18 bases between. The CDR3 has 13 amino acids. Per germline, CDR1 ENHRY and CDR2 SYGVKD.

The gene calls are TRBV5-4 and TRBJ1-1; 10 nucleotides agree with TRBD1. J was trimmed by 5 bases and V by 4 bases; bases with no gene match: 8. The CDR3 is 15 amino acids. Germline lookup yields CDR1 SGHNT and CDR2 YYREEE (reference sequence). CDR3 bases: TGTGCCAGCAGCATCCGGGACAGGGGAGGTACTGAAGCTTTCTTT. Translation gives CASSIRDRGGTEAFF.

The rearrangement joins TRBV19 to TRBJ2-2; 10 nucleotides match TRBD2. This CDR3 is built from 20 residues. Germline V gene data show CDR1 as LNHDA and CDR2 as SQIVND (reference sequence). J was trimmed by 0 bases and V by 7 bases; bases with no gene match: 17. The CDR3 loop is CASKPKPPLAGDTNTGELFF. The DNA for the CDR3 is TGTGCCAGTAAACCTAAACCCCCTCTAGCGGGAGATACGAACACCGGGGAGCTGTTTTTT.

This clone was counted only a few times. V and J are TRBV27 and TRBJ2-3, with TRBD2 as a possible D gene (6 bases). The CDR3 loop spans 12 amino acids. Germline-derived CDR1 and CDR2 are MNHEY and SMNVEV (reference sequence). CDR3 in DNA: TGTGCGACTAGGTGGCCGGAAGATACGCAGTATTTT. Amino acid sequence: CATRWPEDTQYF.